A selection of T cell receptor beta chains follows, all from one sample in a study of cytomegalovirus exposure and HLA in healthy donors. Repertoires were generated with immunoSEQ multiplex PCR, while TCRdb's copy carries only in-frame clones and drops some. The sample has under 140,000 clones; approximately 90% are singletons. The sequenced material came from PBMCs. Source of these receptors: a woman aged 25 to 39 in good health and CMV-seropositive. Each CDR3 is given with its conserved first and last residue. A D gene is named only where the DNA matches it firmly. Clone size is not always given. Where it is, it says once, few, many or a class for expanded clones.

abundance	v_gene	j_gene	d_gene	CDR3aa	CDR3nt
.	TRBV4-2	TRBJ2-7	TRBD1	CASSHNTGVGYEQYF	TGTGCCAGCAGCCATAATACAGGGGTAGGCTACGAGCAGTACTTC
few	TRBV11-1	TRBJ2-2	TRBD2	CASSRLAGVTGELFF	TGTGCCAGCAGCAGACTAGCGGGGGTAACCGGGGAGCTGTTTTTT
.	TRBV7-6	TRBJ2-5	.	CASSLYRPETQYF	TGTGCCAGCAGCTTATACAGGCCAGAGACCCAGTACTTC
.	TRBV27	TRBJ1-5	TRBD1	CASSQTGGEGNQPQHF	TGTGCCAGCAGTCAAACAGGGGGCGAAGGCAATCAGCCCCAGCATTTT
.	TRBV2	TRBJ1-5	.	CASSGPSRGRDQPQHF	TGTGCCAGCAGTGGACCTAGCAGGGGACGGGATCAGCCCCAGCATTTT
few	TRBV6-1	TRBJ2-3	TRBD1	CASSRQGSTDTQYF	TGTGCCAGCAGTCGACAGGGTAGCACAGATACGCAGTATTTT
.	TRBV29-1	TRBJ2-5	TRBD1	CSVAPRGPETQYF	TGCAGCGTGGCCCCGAGGGGGCCGGAGACCCAGTACTTC
.	TRBV30	TRBJ1-2	.	CAWSADLWRGYTF	TGTGCCTGGAGTGCCGACCTTTGGAGGGGCTACACCTTC
.	TRBV7-9	TRBJ2-5	TRBD1	CASSLGTGNQETQYF	TGTGCCAGCAGCTTAGGGACAGGAAACCAAGAGACCCAGTACTTC
once	TRBV19	TRBJ1-2	.	CASSERTARRYTF	TGTGCCAGTAGTGAAAGGACCGCTAGGAGGTACACCTTC
.	TRBV18	TRBJ2-3	TRBD2	CASSSSSGYADTQYF	TGTGCCAGCTCATCTTCTAGCGGGTACGCAGATACGCAGTATTTT
few	TRBV30	TRBJ1-2	.	CAWTLSPNYGYTF	TGTGCCTGGACCCTTAGCCCTAACTATGGCTACACCTTC
.	TRBV5-4	TRBJ2-3	.	CASSLAGASTDTQYF	TGTGCCAGCAGCTTGGCGGGAGCCAGCACAGATACGCAGTATTTT
.	TRBV21-1	TRBJ2-4	.	CASSKEGQGGLAKNIQYF	TGTGCCAGCAGCAAGGAGGGACAGGGAGGGTTAGCCAAAAACATTCAGTACTTC
.	TRBV7-2	TRBJ2-2	TRBD1	CASSPSEDRGLTSTGELFF	TGTGCCAGCAGCCCATCAGAGGACAGGGGGCTAACAAGCACCGGGGAGCTGTTTTTT
.	TRBV6-6	TRBJ2-1	.	CASSYSGDFNEQFF	TGTGCCAGCAGTTATTCGGGGGACTTCAATGAGCAGTTCTTC
.	TRBV10-2	TRBJ1-3	.	CASSTGSSGNTIYF	TGCGCCAGTTCGACGGGTAGCTCTGGAAACACCATATATTTT
.	TRBV4-2	TRBJ2-1	TRBD2	CASSQESGLGVHEQFF	TGTGCCAGCAGCCAAGAGAGCGGACTAGGGGTCCATGAGCAGTTCTTC
few	TRBV28	TRBJ2-5	TRBD2	CASSNTAGGFQETQYF	TGTGCCAGCAGCAATACAGCGGGAGGGTTCCAAGAGACCCAGTACTTC
.	TRBV4-1	TRBJ2-2	.	CASSQGYYAGELFF	TGCGCCAGCAGCCAAGGATACTACGCCGGGGAGCTGTTTTTT
few	TRBV5-1	TRBJ2-7	TRBD2	CASSFSLAGYEQYF	TGCGCCAGCAGCTTCTCACTAGCGGGGTACGAGCAGTACTTC
few	TRBV27	TRBJ1-6	.	CASWPGGNNSPLHF	TGTGCCAGCTGGCCGGGAGGGAATAATTCACCCCTCCACTTT
.	TRBV9	TRBJ2-7	TRBD1	CASSARDRGRSGGTYEQYF	TGTGCCAGCAGCGCCCGGGACAGGGGGCGTAGCGGGGGTACCTACGAGCAGTACTTC
.	TRBV5-6	TRBJ2-5	TRBD2	CASSSGEGETQYF	TGTGCCAGCTCTAGCGGCGAGGGAGAGACCCAGTACTTC
.	TRBV4-3	TRBJ1-4	.	CASSQDYRTTNEKLFF	TGCGCCAGCAGCCAAGATTACAGAACAACTAATGAAAAACTGTTTTTT
once	TRBV11-2	TRBJ2-7	TRBD1	CASSLGQGAPYEQYF	TGTGCCAGCAGCTTAGGACAGGGGGCCCCCTACGAGCAGTACTTC
.	TRBV10-3	TRBJ2-1	.	CAISSSVAYNEQFF	TGTGCCATTTCCTCGAGCGTGGCCTACAATGAGCAGTTCTTC
.	TRBV9	TRBJ1-1	TRBD1	CASTKGAQNTEAFF	TGTGCCAGCACTAAGGGGGCACAGAACACTGAAGCTTTCTTT
few	TRBV10-3	TRBJ2-3	TRBD1	CAISESPGQGADTQYF	TGTGCCATCAGTGAGTCCCCTGGACAGGGGGCAGATACGCAGTATTTT
once	TRBV13	TRBJ2-1	.	CASSRGWGSSNNEQFF	TGTGCCAGCAGCCGGGGGTGGGGTAGCAGTAACAATGAGCAGTTCTTC
.	TRBV9	TRBJ2-3	TRBD2	CASSASGGLVTDTQYF	TGTGCCAGCAGCGCTAGCGGGGGGCTGGTCACAGATACGCAGTATTTT
.	TRBV25-1	TRBJ2-2	.	CASSELVFSGNTGELFF	TGTGCCAGCAGTGAATTAGTGTTTAGCGGAAACACCGGGGAGCTGTTTTTT
.	TRBV18	TRBJ2-1	.	CASSPTRGDYNEQFF	TGTGCCAGCTCCCCAACCAGAGGAGACTACAATGAGCAGTTCTTC
.	TRBV12-5	TRBJ2-7	TRBD1	CASGLDRGHEQYF	TGTGCTAGTGGTTTGGACAGGGGCCACGAGCAGTACTTC
once	TRBV11-3	TRBJ2-3	.	CASSLQGGRDTQYF	TGTGCCAGCAGCCTCCAGGGGGGTAGGGATACGCAGTATTTT